This TCR beta chain was profiled in a study of Graves' ophthalmopathy and Graves' hyperthyroidism. CDR1 and CDR2 from the germline V gene are SGHVS and FNYEAQ. V was shortened by 5 bases and J by 5 bases, with 15 bases between the two germline ends. This CDR3 has 15 residues. Excluded were patients with other autoimmune diseases, uncontrolled infections, pregnancy or lactation. Investigators amplified TCR beta CDR3 regions from RNA transcripts. HTBI primers were used in a first-round RT-PCR, which preceded a second-round multiplex PCR. TCRdb processed the multiplex PCR reads anew with MiXCR; each CDR3 protein has one entry. The sample holds about 1.1 million distinct CDR3 sequences, less than 45% seen once.

Specimen: peripheral blood or thyroid tissue (not recorded which). V usage is TRBV7-6 and J usage is TRBJ2-2, with D possibly being TRBD1 (7 bases). This clonotype was sampled from an adult man with Graves' hyperthyroidism. CDR3 coding DNA: TGTGCCAGCAGCGCTGGACAGGCGGGAACCGGGGAGCTGTTTTTT. Its translation: CASSAGQAGTGELFF.